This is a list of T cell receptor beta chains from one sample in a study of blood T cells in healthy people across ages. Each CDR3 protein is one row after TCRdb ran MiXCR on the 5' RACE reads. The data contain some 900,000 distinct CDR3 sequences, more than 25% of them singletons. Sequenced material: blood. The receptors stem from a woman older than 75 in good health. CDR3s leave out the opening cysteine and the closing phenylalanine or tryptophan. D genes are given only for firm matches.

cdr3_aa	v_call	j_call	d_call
ASRQNRGQDGYT	TRBV7-2	TRBJ1-2	TRBD1
SARQTYRVNTEAF	TRBV20-1	TRBJ1-1	-
ASSQISFPGSSYEQY	TRBV4-1	TRBJ2-7	-
ASSPYRDASSYNEQF	TRBV11-2	TRBJ2-1	-
ASRLTSGGLYNEQF	TRBV7-2	TRBJ2-1	TRBD2
ASSYPGNQGEQY	TRBV6-5	TRBJ2-7	-
ASSPPPGAPNYGYT	TRBV7-9	TRBJ1-2	-
ASSLQGRMF	TRBV12-3/TRBV12-4	TRBJ2-1	-
ASRLAGYSGANVLT	TRBV28	TRBJ2-6	TRBD2
ASSLNVAAQETQY	TRBV11-2	TRBJ2-5	-